The 30 T cell receptor beta chains below were found in one sample sequenced in a study of T cells after posttransplantation cyclophosphamide. The table came from immunoSEQ multiplex PCR; TCRdb's copy has only in-frame clones and leaves some out. The sample contains about 9,200 clones, nearly 90% of which appear only once. The sample was memory CD4+ T cells sorted from PBMCs. The receptors stem from a woman aged 60 to 75 in good health, CMV-negative, and a related stem cell transplant donor.

The genes are TRBV4-2 and TRBJ1-2; D not resolved. Per germline, CDR1 LGHNA and CDR2 YNFKEQ. V gave up 0 bases and J gave up 3 bases, with 14 bases separating them. The CDR3 totals 16 residues. CDR3 coding DNA: TGTGCCAGCAGCCAAGACTCGGGAGGGTTGGACTATGGCTACACCTTC. Protein: CASSQDSGGLDYGYTF.

This chain connects TRBV5-1 to TRBJ1-5, with 9 nucleotides matching TRBD1. V was clipped by 3 bases and J by 6 bases; unmatched bases: 4. This CDR3 has 14 amino acids. The germline gives CDR1 SGHRS, CDR2 YFSETQ. This CDR3 reads CASSSGTGFQPQHF. Written as DNA, the CDR3 is TGCGCCAGCAGCTCCGGGACAGGGTTTCAGCCCCAGCATTTT.

This clone has a single count. This chain uses TRBV30 with TRBJ1-5; possible D gene TRBD1, 6 bases. CDR1 is GTSNPN and CDR2 is SVGIG in the germline V gene (reference sequence). V lost 3 bases, J lost 0 bases, and 9 bases lay in between. The CDR3 length is 14 residues. The chain's CDR3 is CAWRGGGSNQPQHF. CDR3 in DNA: TGTGCCTGGAGGGGAGGGGGTAGCAATCAGCCCCAGCATTTT. Based on the CDR3 plus reference TRBV30 and TRBJ1-5, the full variable domain is SQTIHQWPATLVQPVGSPLSLECTVEGTSNPNLYWYRQAAGRGLQLLFYSVGIGQISSEVPQNLSASRPQDRQFILSSKKLLLSDSGFYLCAWRGGGSNQPQHFGDGTRLSIL.

This CDR3 reads CASRGGSSYNEQFF. Written as DNA, the CDR3 is TGTGCCAGCAGGGGGGGTAGCTCCTACAATGAGCAGTTCTTC. The rearrangement links TRBV2 to TRBJ2-1, with a tentative D call TRBD2 (6 bases). Between the trimmed V and J ends, which lost 6 bases and 0 bases, there was a span of 9 bases. The germline gives CDR1 SNHLY, CDR2 FYNNEI. CDR3 length: 14 amino acids. Variable domain in full (rest from reference TRBV2 and TRBJ2-1): EPEVTQTPSHQVTQMGQEVILRCVPISNHLYFYWYRQILGQKVEFLVSFYNNEISEKSEIFDDQFSVERPDGSNFTLKIRSTKLEDSAMYFCASRGGSSYNEQFFGPGTRLTVL.

The chain's CDR3 is CASSANRLLLTDTQYF. CDR3 coding DNA: TGTGCCAGTTCCGCTAACAGGTTACTCCTAACAGATACGCAGTATTTT. The rearrangement links TRBV19 to TRBJ2-3; tentatively, D is TRBD1 (5 bases). The germline V gene has CDR1 LNHDA and CDR2 SQIVND (reference sequence). Trimming removed 8 bases at V and 3 bases at J, with 21 bases between. The CDR3 runs to 16 residues.

Comment on this clone: Relative to the germline gene, one junction end is altered; a read error may explain this. Other DNA sequences in this specimen translate into the identical CDR3. The chain combines TRBV6-5 with TRBJ1-6; possibly TRBD1 for D (5 bases). This CDR3 has 13 residues. CDR1 MNHEY and CDR2 SVGAGI come from the germline V gene. The CDR3 DNA sequence: TGTGCCAGCGGGCAGGGTATGGATTCCCCCCTCCACTTT. Translation: CASGQGMDSPLHF.

The chain links TRBV11-3 to TRBJ2-5; TRBD2 aligns across 7 bases. There are 14 residues in the CDR3. V shed 5 bases and J 1 base; nucleotides not matched to a gene: 4. Germline values: CDR1 SGHNT, CDR2 YENEEA. The CDR3 DNA sequence: TGTGCCAGCAGCCGGGGGGTAGGCCAAGAGACCCAGTACTTC. It yields the protein CASSRGVGQETQYF.

The rearrangement joins TRBV5-1 to TRBJ2-7; 8 bases are a match to TRBD1. This CDR3 region has 15 residues. In germline, CDR1 is SGHRS, CDR2 YFSETQ. The J segment lost 3 bases and the V segment lost 5 bases, leaving 10 bases of the junction unmatched. The CDR3: CASRSGGQAYYEQYF. The DNA of the CDR3 is TGCGCCAGCAGATCTGGGGGACAGGCCTACTACGAGCAGTACTTC.

The V gene is TRBV5-4, the J gene TRBJ2-1, with 9 bases lining up with TRBD2. The CDR3 has 15 residues. V was clipped by 4 bases and J by 4 bases; unmatched bases: 6. Germline lookup yields CDR1 SGHNT and CDR2 YYREEE (reference sequence). CDR3 protein: CASSETSGYYNEQFF. The CDR3, as DNA: TGTGCCAGCAGCGAGACTAGCGGATATTACAATGAGCAGTTCTTC. The complete variable domain, with remaining parts taken from reference TRBV5-4 and TRBJ2-1, reads ETGVTQSPTHLIKTRGQQVTLRCSSQSGHNTVSWYQQALGQGPQFIFQYYREEENGRGNFPPRFSGLQFPNYSSELNVNALELDDSALYLCASSETSGYYNEQFFGPGTRLTVL.

The CDR3 protein is CASRPGLRPGANVLTF. CDR3 sequence (DNA): TGCGCCAGCAGACCGGGACTCAGGCCTGGGGCCAACGTCCTGACTTTC. The chain couples TRBV5-1 to TRBJ2-6, with D perhaps matching TRBD2 (6 bases). Between the trimmed V and J ends, which lost 5 bases and 2 bases, there was a span of 14 bases. The germline CDR1 and CDR2 sequences are SGHRS and YFSETQ. This CDR3 has 16 residues.

This chain uses TRBV6-5 with TRBJ1-1; D is possibly TRBD1 (5 bases). With 5 bases removed from V and 0 bases from J, the gap between germline ends came to 10 bases. The CDR3 consists of 14 residues. From germline, CDR1 is MNHEY and CDR2 SVGAGI. CDR3: CASSPFRVNTEAFF. The CDR3 DNA sequence: TGTGCCAGCAGTCCCTTCAGGGTGAACACTGAAGCTTTCTTT.

The gene calls are TRBV2 and TRBJ1-2, with 7 nucleotides matching TRBD1. The J segment lost 2 bases and the V segment lost 5 bases, leaving 8 bases of the junction unmatched. The CDR3 consists of 15 residues. From germline, CDR1 is SNHLY and CDR2 FYNNEI. CDR3 in amino acids: CASSPSMGQNYGYTF. CDR3 in DNA: TGTGCCAGCAGTCCTAGCATGGGACAGAACTATGGCTACACCTTC. The full variable domain, in which reference TRBV2 and TRBJ1-2 provide the parts outside the CDR3, is EPEVTQTPSHQVTQMGQEVILRCVPISNHLYFYWYRQILGQKVEFLVSFYNNEISEKSEIFDDQFSVERPDGSNFTLKIRSTKLEDSAMYFCASSPSMGQNYGYTFGSGTRLTVV.

V usage is TRBV6-5 and J usage is TRBJ2-7; 7 bases map to TRBD2. Germline values: CDR1 MNHEY, CDR2 SVGAGI. With 6 bases clipped from V and 8 bases from J, the junction kept 10 bases outside the gene matches. This CDR3 is built from 13 residues. The CDR3 loop is CASSPLREGKQYF. The CDR3 coding sequence is TGTGCCAGCAGCCCTTTAAGGGAGGGCAAGCAGTACTTC.

The rearrangement links TRBV28 to TRBJ2-5; tentative D call: TRBD1 (6 bases). CDR1 MDHEN and CDR2 SYDVKM come from the germline V gene. V shed 2 bases and J shed 2 bases, with 12 bases lying between them. This CDR3 has 15 amino acids. The CDR3 nucleotides are TGTGCCAGCAGTTTAACGGACAGATTTCAAGAGACCCAGTACTTC. It encodes CASSLTDRFQETQYF.

The chain links TRBV4-1 to TRBJ2-2, with 12 bases matching TRBD2. V trimming: 4 bases; J trimming: 4 bases; junction bases outside the gene matches: 4. Germline V gene data show CDR1 as MGHRA and CDR2 as YSYEKL. The CDR3 has 16 amino acids. In DNA form, the CDR3 reads TGCGCCAGCAGCCCTACTAGCGGGGGGCTCACCGGGGAGCTGTTTTTT. Protein sequence: CASSPTSGGLTGELFF.

The chain couples TRBV7-2 to TRBJ2-3; 8 nucleotides match TRBD2. Germline loops: CDR1 SGHTA, CDR2 FQGNSA. The V gene end was trimmed by 3 bases and the J gene end by 1 base; junction bases not matched to a gene: 6. CDR3 length equals 16 residues. The CDR3 protein is CASSFFSSGRTDTQYF. CDR3 DNA: TGTGCCAGCAGCTTTTTTTCTAGCGGGCGCACAGATACGCAGTATTTT.

J is TRBJ1-3 and V is TRBV5-5, with TRBD1 matching over 8 bases. CDR1 and CDR2 from the germline V gene are SGHKS and YYEKEE (reference sequence). The V gene end was trimmed by 5 bases and the J gene end by 8 bases; junction bases not matched to a gene: 9. This CDR3 spans 14 amino acids. CDR3 sequence: CASSYDRGWDTIYF. The CDR3 bases are TGTGCCAGCAGTTACGACAGGGGATGGGACACCATATATTTT.

This clone was recorded only once. The chain employs TRBV2 and TRBJ2-2, with 9 bases aligning to TRBD2. V was pared by 7 bases and J by 7 bases, with 10 bases of the junction left unmatched. Germline CDR1 SNHLY, CDR2 FYNNEI. This CDR3 is built from 15 residues. CDR3 sequence reads: CASKAGSGSHGELFF. CDR3 sequence (DNA): TGTGCCAGCAAGGCGGGTAGCGGGAGCCACGGGGAGCTGTTTTTT.

The rearrangement links TRBV29-1 to TRBJ2-1; tentatively, D is TRBD2 (6 bases). The CDR3 totals 15 residues. V lost 7 bases to trimming and J lost 0 bases, with 16 bases between them. Germline values: CDR1 SQVTM, CDR2 ANQGSEA. This CDR3 reads CSARIGGSSYNEQFF. The CDR3 nucleotides are TGCAGCGCGCGAATTGGGGGGAGCTCCTACAATGAGCAGTTCTTC.

The J gene is TRBJ2-7, the V gene TRBV6-5; D is perhaps TRBD2 (6 bases). The CDR3 length is 14 residues. Trimming pared 4 bases from V and 7 bases from J, leaving 17 bases between. Looked up from germline, CDR1 is MNHEY and CDR2 is SVGAGI. CDR3 residues: CASSFHRAAGEQYF. DNA of the CDR3: TGTGCCAGCAGTTTCCACCGGGCCGCGGGGGAGCAGTACTTC.

The chain couples TRBV11-2 to TRBJ2-2; 8 nucleotides align to TRBD1. V shed 6 bases and J 6 bases; nucleotides not matched to a gene: 6. This CDR3 comprises 14 residues. CDR1 and CDR2 (germline): SGHAT, FQNNGV. The CDR3 sequence: CASRPTGEAGELFF. The CDR3 DNA is TGTGCCAGCAGGCCGACAGGGGAGGCCGGGGAGCTGTTTTTT.

This chain connects TRBV6-5 to TRBJ1-5; 7 nucleotides align to TRBD1. The germline gives CDR1 MNHEY, CDR2 SVGAGI. This CDR3 has 13 amino acids. The junction had 0 bases not matched to a gene; V was cut back by 2 bases and J by 5 bases. The CDR3 spells CASSYGTDQPQHF. The DNA of the CDR3 is TGTGCCAGCAGTTACGGGACAGATCAGCCCCAGCATTTT.

V and J are TRBV27 and TRBJ1-1; 7 bases line up with TRBD1. Germline V gives CDR1 MNHEY, CDR2 SMNVEV (reference sequence). The trim removed 5 bases at V and 0 bases at J, leaving 6 bases unmatched. The CDR3 length is 15 residues. The CDR3 coding sequence is TGTGCCAGCAGTCGGGCAGGGGGGCTGAACACTGAAGCTTTCTTT. The encoded protein is CASSRAGGLNTEAFF.

The genes are TRBV2 and TRBJ2-5, with 10 bases identical to TRBD2. V lost 7 bases to trimming and J lost 5 bases; unmatched junction nucleotides: 7. The CDR3 length is 14 residues. CDR1 is SNHLY, CDR2 FYNNEI, per germline. This CDR3 reads CASTQREGRETQYF. Here the CDR3 DNA reads TGTGCCAGCACCCAGCGGGAGGGCCGTGAGACCCAGTACTTC.

DNA for the CDR3: TGTGCCAGCAGCTTGGCAGGGGCCGAAAACATTCAGTACTTC. It is translated as CASSLAGAENIQYF. The chain is built from TRBV5-4 and TRBJ2-4, with a weak D call TRBD1 (6 bases). This CDR3 is built from 14 residues. Germline CDR1 reads SGHNT; CDR2 reads YYREEE (reference sequence). Trimming cost V 0 bases and J 5 bases, with 9 bases left between them.

This clone came up once. V usage is TRBV9 and J usage is TRBJ1-1; possible D gene TRBD1, 6 bases. CDR1 is SGDLS and CDR2 is YYNGEE in the germline V gene. CDR3 size: 13 residues. V was trimmed by 4 bases and J by 4 bases, leaving 11 bases between them. The CDR3 region has the DNA TGTGCCAGCAGCCCCCGGGGGGCCACTGAAGCTTTCTTT. Translating it yields CASSPRGATEAFF.

This clone was seen a handful of times. As DNA, the CDR3 is TGTGCCAGCAGTGTGGGGGCTTGGGAGACCCAGTACTTC. Its translation is CASSVGAWETQYF. The V and J genes are TRBV6-5 and TRBJ2-5; possibly TRBD1 for D (6 bases). Germline values: CDR1 MNHEY, CDR2 SVGAGI. The CDR3 is 13 residues long. V lost 5 bases and J 5 bases, leaving 12 bases between the germline ends.

The chain has TRBV4-3 and TRBJ2-3, with 10 bases identical to TRBD1. V shed 4 bases, J shed 7 bases, and the junction held 14 bases outside the gene matches. Germline CDR1 reads LGHNA; CDR2 reads YSLEER. CDR3 length equals 17 residues. The CDR3 nucleotides read TGCGCCAGCAGCCCCGTGGCGACAGGGGGCCTCGGACATACGCAGTATTTT. This gives the protein CASSPVATGGLGHTQYF.

This clone came up once. This chain connects TRBV30 to TRBJ1-2, with D maybe TRBD1 (5 bases). Germline CDR1 reads GTSNPN; CDR2 reads SVGIG (reference sequence). CDR3 length: 14 amino acids. V lost 0 bases to trimming and J lost 7 bases, with 15 bases between them. The chain's CDR3 is CAWSVPGQYRGYTF. The CDR3 DNA is TGTGCCTGGAGTGTGCCAGGGCAATATCGTGGCTACACCTTC.

This chain links TRBV10-2 with TRBJ1-5; maybe TRBD1 (5 bases). There are 14 residues in the CDR3. Trimming left V 4 bases short and J 6 bases short, with 13 bases between. From germline, CDR1 is WSHSY and CDR2 SAAADI. CDR3 bases: TGCGCCAGCAGTGCGACAGTGTTGGGTCAGCCCCAGCATTTT. This encodes CASSATVLGQPQHF.